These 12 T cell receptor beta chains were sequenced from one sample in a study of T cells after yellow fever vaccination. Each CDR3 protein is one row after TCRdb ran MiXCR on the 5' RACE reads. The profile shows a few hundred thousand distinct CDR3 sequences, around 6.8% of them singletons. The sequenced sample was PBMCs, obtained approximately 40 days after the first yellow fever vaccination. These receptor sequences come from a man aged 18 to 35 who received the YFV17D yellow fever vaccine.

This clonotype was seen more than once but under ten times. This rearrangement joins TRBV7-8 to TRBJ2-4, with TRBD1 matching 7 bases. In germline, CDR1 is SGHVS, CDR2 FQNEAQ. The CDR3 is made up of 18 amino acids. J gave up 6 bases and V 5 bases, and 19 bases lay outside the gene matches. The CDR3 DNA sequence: TGTGCCAGCAGCCCCCAGCGAAGGGGGCTCTTGGGTAGAAACATTCAGTACTTC. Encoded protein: CASSPQRRGLLGRNIQYF.

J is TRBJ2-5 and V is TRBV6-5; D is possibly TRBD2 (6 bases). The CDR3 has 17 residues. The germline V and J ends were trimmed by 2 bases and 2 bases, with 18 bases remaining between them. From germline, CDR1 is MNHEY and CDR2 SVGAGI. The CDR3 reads CASSYKEANSGQETQYF. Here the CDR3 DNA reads TGTGCCAGCAGTTACAAGGAGGCTAACAGCGGGCAAGAGACCCAGTACTTC.

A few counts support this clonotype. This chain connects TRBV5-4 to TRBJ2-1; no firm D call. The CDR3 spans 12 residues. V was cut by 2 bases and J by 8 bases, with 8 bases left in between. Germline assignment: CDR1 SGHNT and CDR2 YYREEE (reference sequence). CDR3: CASSLNSYEQFF. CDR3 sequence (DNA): TGTGCCAGCAGCTTAAATAGCTATGAGCAGTTCTTC. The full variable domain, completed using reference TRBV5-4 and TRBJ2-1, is ETGVTQSPTHLIKTRGQQVTLRCSSQSGHNTVSWYQQALGQGPQFIFQYYREEENGRGNFPPRFSGLQFPNYSSELNVNALELDDSALYLCASSLNSYEQFFGPGTRLTVL.

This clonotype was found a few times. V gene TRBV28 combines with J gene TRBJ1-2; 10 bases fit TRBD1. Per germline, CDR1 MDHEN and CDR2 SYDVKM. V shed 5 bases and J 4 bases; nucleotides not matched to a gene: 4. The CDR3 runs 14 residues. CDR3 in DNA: TGTGCCAGCAGTCAGGGACAGGGGAGCTATGGCTACACCTTC. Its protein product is CASSQGQGSYGYTF.

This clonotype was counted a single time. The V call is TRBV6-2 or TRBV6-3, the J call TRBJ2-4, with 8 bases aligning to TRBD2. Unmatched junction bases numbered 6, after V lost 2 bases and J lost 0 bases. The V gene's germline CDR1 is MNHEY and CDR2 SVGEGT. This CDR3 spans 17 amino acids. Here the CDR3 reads CASSYGSRGGAKNIQYF. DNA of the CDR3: TGTGCCAGCAGTTACGGTTCACGGGGGGGAGCCAAAAACATTCAGTACTTC.

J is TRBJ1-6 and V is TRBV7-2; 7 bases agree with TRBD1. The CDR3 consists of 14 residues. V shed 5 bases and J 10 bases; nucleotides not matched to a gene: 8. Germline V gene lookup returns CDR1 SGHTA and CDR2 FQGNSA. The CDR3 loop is CASSPRQGNSPLHF. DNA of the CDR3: TGTGCCAGCAGCCCCAGACAGGGAAACTCACCCCTCCACTTT.

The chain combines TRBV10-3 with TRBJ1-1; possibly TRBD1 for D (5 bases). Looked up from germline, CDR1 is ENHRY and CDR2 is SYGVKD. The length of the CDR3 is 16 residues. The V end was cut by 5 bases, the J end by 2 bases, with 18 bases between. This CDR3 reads CAISSPPGPPNTEAFF. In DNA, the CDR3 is TGTGCCATCAGTTCTCCCCCGGGACCACCAAACACTGAAGCTTTCTTT.

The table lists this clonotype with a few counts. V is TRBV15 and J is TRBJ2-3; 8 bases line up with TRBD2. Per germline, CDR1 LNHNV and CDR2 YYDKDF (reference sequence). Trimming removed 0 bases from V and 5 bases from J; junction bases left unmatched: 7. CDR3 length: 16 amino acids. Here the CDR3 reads CATSRDRAGGIDTQYF. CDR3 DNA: TGTGCCACCAGCAGAGATAGGGCGGGGGGAATAGATACGCAGTATTTT.

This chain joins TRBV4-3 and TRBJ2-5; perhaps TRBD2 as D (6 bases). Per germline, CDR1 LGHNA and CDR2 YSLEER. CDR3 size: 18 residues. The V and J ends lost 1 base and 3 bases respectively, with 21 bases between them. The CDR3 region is CASSQATRGGAAEETQYF. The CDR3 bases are TGCGCCAGCAGCCAAGCTACACGCGGAGGGGCCGCCGAAGAGACCCAGTACTTC.

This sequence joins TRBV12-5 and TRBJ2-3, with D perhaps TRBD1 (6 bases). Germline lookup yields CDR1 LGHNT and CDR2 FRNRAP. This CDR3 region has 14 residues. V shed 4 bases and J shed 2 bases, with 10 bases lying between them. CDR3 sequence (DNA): TGTGCTAGTGGTTCACAGGGTATCACAGATACGCAGTATTTT. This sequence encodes CASGSQGITDTQYF.

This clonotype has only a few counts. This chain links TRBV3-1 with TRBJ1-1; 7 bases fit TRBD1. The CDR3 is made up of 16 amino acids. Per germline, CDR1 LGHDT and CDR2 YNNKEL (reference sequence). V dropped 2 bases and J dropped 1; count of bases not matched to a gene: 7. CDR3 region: CASSQLIGGGNTEAFF. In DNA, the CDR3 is TGTGCCAGCAGCCAACTCATAGGGGGCGGGAACACTGAAGCTTTCTTT.

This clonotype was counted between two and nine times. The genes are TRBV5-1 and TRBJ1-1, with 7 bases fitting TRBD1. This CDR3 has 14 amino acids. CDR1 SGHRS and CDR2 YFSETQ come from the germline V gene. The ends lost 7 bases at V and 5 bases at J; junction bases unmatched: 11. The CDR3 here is CASSILGQETEAFF. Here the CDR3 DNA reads TGCGCCAGCTCCATCTTAGGACAGGAGACTGAAGCTTTCTTT.